This paragraph covers one T cell receptor beta chain sequence. For sorted subsets, roughly 210 ng DNA per replicate equaled around 28,000 T cell genomes. The protocol was immunoSEQ multiplex PCR, while the TCRdb copy is restricted to in-frame clones and leaves out a portion. Of some 1 million clones listed, more than 60% are singletons. The data originate from a study of shared clonotypes between healthy human individuals. Study-wide context: Every donor yielded three CD4 naive, three CD4 memory, two CD8 naive and one CD8 memory plate.

The germline gives CDR1 SGHAT, CDR2 FQDESV (reference sequence). V gave up 4 bases and J gave up 2 bases; unmatched junction bases: 8. The CDR3 loop spans 17 amino acids. The chain uses TRBV11-1 and TRBJ2-1; 10 nucleotides align to TRBD1. The sequence derives from a man aged 18 to 29 in good health. The source material was memory CD4+ T cells sorted from blood. Noted subset: CD45RA-negative fraction. CDR3 bases: TGTGCCAGCAGCTATAACTTCGGACAGGGGGCCTACAATGAGCAGTTCTTC. This sequence encodes CASSYNFGQGAYNEQFF.